This is a list of T cell receptor beta chains from one sample in a study of OX40 agonist ivuxolimab in advanced cancers. The method was immunoSEQ multiplex PCR; TCRdb's version includes in-frame clones alone and lacks a portion of them. The sample records 45,000 to 60,000 clones, 80% to 90% being singletons. The starting material was CD4+ or CD8+ T cells sorted from blood, obtained in a trial of the OX40 agonist ivuxolimab. The receptor set was obtained from an adult with an advanced solid tumor such as melanoma, head and neck, liver or kidney cancer. Both conserved end residues are part of each CDR3. D genes are given only for firm matches. Clone size appears in some rows only: once, few, many, or a class for an expanded clone.

TRBD1	TRBV6-1	TRBJ2-3	NA	CASSGTFNRGRHTDTQYF	TGTGCCAGCAGTGGGACCTTTAACAGGGGCCGTCACACAGATACGCAGTATTTT
TRBD2	TRBV14	TRBJ2-7	NA	CASSRIGGGSYEQYF	TGTGCCAGCAGCCGAATTGGGGGGGGCTCCTACGAGCAGTACTTC
NA	TRBV28	TRBJ1-5	NA	CASSTPSGGRQPQHF	TGTGCCAGCAGTACCCCATCGGGGGGCCGACAGCCCCAGCATTTT
NA	TRBV5-6	TRBJ2-4	once	CTSSLEREWAKNIQYF	TGTACCAGCAGCTTGGAAAGGGAATGGGCCAAAAACATTCAGTACTTC
NA	TRBV9	TRBJ2-7	NA	CASSVLGALGYEQYF	TGTGCCAGCAGCGTTCTGGGGGCATTGGGGTACGAGCAGTACTTC
NA	TRBV29-1	TRBJ1-1	NA	CSVGGQTGSMNTEAFF	TGCAGCGTTGGAGGTCAGACCGGGAGCATGAACACTGAAGCTTTCTTT
NA	TRBV7-9	TRBJ1-2	NA	CASSLDGQRANYGYTF	TGTGCCAGCAGCTTAGATGGACAGAGAGCTAACTATGGCTACACCTTC
NA	TRBV5-6	TRBJ2-3	NA	CASTAAVGGFSDTQYF	TGTGCCAGCACCGCCGCTGTAGGGGGGTTTTCGGATACGCAGTATTTT
NA	TRBV30	TRBJ2-5	NA	CAWSGNTGTFPETQYF	TGTGCCTGGAGTGGCAATACCGGGACTTTCCCAGAGACCCAGTACTTC
NA	TRBV18	TRBJ1-6	NA	CASSRDSAGGSPLHF	TGTGCCAGCTCCCGTGACAGCGCCGGCGGCTCACCCCTCCACTTT
TRBD1	TRBV6-1	TRBJ2-3	NA	CAVSGTATDTQYF	TGTGCCGTTTCCGGGACAGCCACAGATACGCAGTATTTT
NA	TRBV5-5	TRBJ2-5	NA	CASTPTSGSYYQETQYF	TGTGCCAGCACCCCCACGAGCGGTAGTTACTACCAAGAGACCCAGTACTTC
TRBD1	TRBV6-1	TRBJ2-7	once	CASRMGQGAYEQYF	TGTGCCAGCAGGATGGGACAGGGAGCCTACGAGCAGTACTTC
NA	TRBV18	TRBJ2-5	once	CASSPNQETQYF	TGTGCCAGCTCACCAAACCAAGAGACCCAGTACTTC
TRBD1	TRBV19	TRBJ1-1	NA	CASSISDRGLGSGSTEAFF	TGTGCCAGTAGTATCTCGGACAGGGGGCTAGGTTCTGGGAGCACTGAAGCTTTCTTT
TRBD2	TRBV11-2	TRBJ2-5	NA	CASTEAGGFQETQYF	TGTGCCAGCACCGAAGCGGGGGGGTTCCAAGAGACCCAGTACTTC
NA	TRBV15	TRBJ2-7	few	CATSRARTTYEQYF	TGTGCCACCAGCAGAGCCAGGACCACCTACGAGCAGTACTTC
NA	TRBV7-9	TRBJ2-2	few	CASSRGVAGLTGELFF	TGTGCCAGCAGCCGCGGGGTTGCGGGTCTCACCGGGGAGCTGTTTTTT
NA	TRBV4-2	TRBJ2-7	NA	CASSNGLHSYEQYF	TGTGCCAGCAGCAACGGACTGCACTCCTACGAGCAGTACTTC
NA	TRBV5-1	TRBJ2-3	few	CASSLVAGGRDTQYF	TGCGCCAGCAGCTTGGTGGCAGGGGGGAGGGATACGCAGTATTTT
NA	TRBV6-5	TRBJ2-2	NA	CASSYSSGADTGELFF	TGTGCCAGCAGTTACTCATCAGGGGCGGACACCGGGGAGCTGTTTTTT
NA	TRBV25-1	TRBJ2-6	NA	CASSEIPGTGSGANVLTF	TGTGCCAGCAGTGAGATTCCGGGGACGGGCTCTGGGGCCAACGTCCTGACTTTC
TRBD1	TRBV5-1	TRBJ2-7	NA	CASSLAGQRYEQYF	TGCGCCAGCAGCTTGGCGGGACAGAGATACGAGCAGTACTTC
TRBD2	TRBV2	TRBJ2-3	NA	CASSEDTSEDTQYF	TGTGCCAGCAGTGAAGACACTAGCGAAGATACGCAGTATTTT
NA	TRBV19	TRBJ1-6	once	CASRIRGGANSPLHF	TGTGCCAGTAGGATACGAGGGGGGGCCAATTCACCCCTCCACTTT
TRBD1	TRBV5-1	TRBJ2-3	NA	CASSYGQGYQDTQYF	TGCGCCAGCAGCTACGGACAGGGGTATCAAGATACGCAGTATTTT
TRBD2	TRBV18	TRBJ2-4	NA	CASSPNSGGVKNIQYF	TGTGCCAGCTCACCAAACAGCGGGGGAGTCAAAAACATTCAGTACTTC
NA	TRBV6-1	TRBJ2-7	NA	CASSQHYEQYF	TGTGCCAGCAGTCAACACTACGAGCAGTACTTC
NA	TRBV6-5	TRBJ1-5	NA	CASGRRYQPQHF	TGTGCCTCGGGGCGGAGGTATCAGCCCCAGCATTTT
TRBD2	TRBV5-1	TRBJ2-1	NA	CASSLVSGLGFYNEQFF	TGCGCCAGCAGCTTGGTTTCGGGACTAGGGTTCTACAATGAGCAGTTCTTC
NA	TRBV6-4	TRBJ1-4	NA	CPKAEGGTTPGANEKLFF	TGTCCTAAAGCGGAGGGAGGGACAACCCCAGGAGCTAATGAAAAACTGTTTTTT
TRBD1	TRBV6-5	TRBJ2-7	NA	CASSKKRQGTYEQYF	TGTGCCAGCAGCAAAAAGCGACAGGGCACCTACGAGCAGTACTTC
TRBD2	TRBV7-2	TRBJ2-1	NA	CASRRRTSGVSYNEQFF	TGTGCCAGCAGGCGTCGGACTAGCGGGGTCTCCTACAATGAGCAGTTCTTC
TRBD1	TRBV30	TRBJ1-5	NA	CAWGQGKRNQPQHF	TGTGCCTGGGGACAGGGGAAGCGCAATCAGCCCCAGCATTTT
NA	TRBV7-3	TRBJ1-1	NA	CASSLTLNTEAFF	TGTGCCAGCAGCTTAACACTGAACACTGAAGCTTTCTTT
NA	TRBV6-5	TRBJ1-2	NA	CASRLRGEYGYTF	TGTGCCAGCAGACTCCGGGGGGAGTATGGCTACACCTTC
NA	TRBV4-2	TRBJ2-4	NA	CASSQGRAKNIQYF	TGTGCCAGCAGCCAAGGGAGGGCCAAAAACATTCAGTACTTC
NA	TRBV9	TRBJ2-3	NA	CASSVIATPSTDTQYF	TGTGCCAGCAGCGTTATCGCCACCCCTAGCACAGATACGCAGTATTTT
TRBD1	TRBV7-9	TRBJ1-5	medium-sized	CASSPVTGGQPQHF	TGTGCCAGCAGCCCGGTCACAGGGGGTCAGCCCCAGCATTTT
NA	TRBV21-1	TRBJ2-5	NA	CASSKGGSGGDFDQETQYF	TGTGCCAGCAGCAAAGGCGGTAGCGGGGGGGACTTCGACCAAGAGACCCAGTACTTC
NA	TRBV27	TRBJ2-7	NA	CASSLSRVYEQYF	TGTGCCAGCAGTTTATCGCGGGTCTACGAGCAGTACTTC
NA	TRBV27	TRBJ1-1	NA	CASTTGATEAFF	TGTGCCAGCACCACGGGCGCCACTGAAGCTTTCTTT
NA	TRBV21-1	TRBJ2-3	NA	CASSKEGQELDPDTQYF	TGTGCCAGCAGCAAAGAGGGCCAGGAGTTGGACCCAGATACGCAGTATTTT
NA	TRBV2	TRBJ2-7	NA	CASRGTGSWEQYF	TGTGCCAGCAGGGGGACGGGAAGTTGGGAGCAGTACTTC
TRBD1	TRBV6-6	TRBJ1-6	NA	CASSYPRGQGNSPLHF	TGTGCCAGCAGTTACCCCCGGGGACAGGGGAATTCACCCCTCCACTTT
TRBD1	TRBV5-5	TRBJ1-1	NA	CASSLMGQMNTEAFF	TGTGCCAGCAGCTTGATGGGACAGATGAACACTGAAGCTTTCTTT
NA	TRBV6-1	TRBJ2-2	NA	CASGSAGELFF	TGTGCCAGTGGGAGTGCCGGGGAGCTGTTTTTT
NA	TRBV5-6	TRBJ2-5	NA	CASSFTGVRETQYF	TGTGCCAGCAGCTTCACGGGGGTGCGAGAGACCCAGTACTTC
NA	TRBV7-9	TRBJ2-5	NA	CASSPGTAGETQYF	TGTGCCAGCAGCCCCGGGACTGCGGGGGAGACCCAGTACTTC
NA	TRBV5-1	TRBJ1-3	once	CASSLSGGRDTIYF	TGCGCCAGCAGCTTATCCGGCGGGAGGGACACCATATATTTT